Included here is one TCR beta chain sequence, with context. What it binds is unknown. These data come from a study of cytomegalovirus exposure and HLA in healthy donors. Looking at the study overall: Early release data held approximately 81 million unique TCRs from HLA-typed donors.

With 60 Vbeta and 13 Jbeta primers, the PCR was carried out. TCRdb's table, derived via immunoSEQ multiplex PCR, lists solely in-frame clones and lacks some. This sample's table reports 45,000 to 70,000 clones. The study, taken as a whole, reports: The Asian-associated ancestry cluster reportedly had fewer N-insertions than the approximately 630-donor mean in a later analysis. HLA-A and HLA-B allele assignments for most subjects were reportedly predicted accurately using TCR beta sequences. A later analysis showed that HLA-associated TCR beta chains had undergone more clonal expansion than equally common others.

The V end lost 3 bases, the J end lost 4 bases, and 13 bases lay between the germline ends. Looked up from germline, CDR1 is MDHEN and CDR2 is SYDVKM. This CDR3 spans 14 amino acids. The receptor comes from a woman aged 30 to 39 in good health and CMV-seropositive. The chain uses TRBV28 and TRBJ2-7; D is ambiguous. The specimen was PBMCs. The CDR3 sequence is CASSFGRPRYEQYF. The CDR3 DNA sequence: TGTGCCAGCAGTTTTGGCAGGCCCCGGTACGAGCAGTACTTC.